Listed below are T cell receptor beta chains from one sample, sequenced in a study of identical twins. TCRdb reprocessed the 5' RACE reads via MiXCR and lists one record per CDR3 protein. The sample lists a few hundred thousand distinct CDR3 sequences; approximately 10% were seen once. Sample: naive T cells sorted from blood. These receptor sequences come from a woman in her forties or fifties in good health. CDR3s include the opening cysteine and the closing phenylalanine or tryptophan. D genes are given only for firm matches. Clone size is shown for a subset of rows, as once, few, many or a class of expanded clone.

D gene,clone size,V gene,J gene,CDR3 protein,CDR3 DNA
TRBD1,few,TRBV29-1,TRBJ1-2,CSVEVAGGQGGGYTF,TGCAGCGTTGAAGTCGCTGGAGGACAGGGAGGTGGCTACACCTTC
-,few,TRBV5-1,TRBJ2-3,CASRLDRTTDTQYF,TGCGCCAGCCGTCTCGACAGGACCACAGATACGCAGTATTTT
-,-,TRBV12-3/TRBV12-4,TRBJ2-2,CASSWWGRAGELFF,TGTGCCAGCAGTTGGTGGGGCCGCGCCGGGGAGCTGTTTTTT
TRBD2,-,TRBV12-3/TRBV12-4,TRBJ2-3,CATLPGLAGGDTQYF,TGTGCCACCCTGCCGGGACTAGCGGGGGGTGATACGCAGTATTTT
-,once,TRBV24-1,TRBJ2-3,CATRQTSTDTQYF,TGTGCCACCAGGCAGACTAGCACAGATACGCAGTATTTT
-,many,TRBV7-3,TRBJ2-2,CASRERTLTGELFF,TGTGCCAGCAGGGAACGGACTCTAACCGGGGAGCTGTTTTTT
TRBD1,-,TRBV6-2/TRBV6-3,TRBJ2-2,CATRAGTAYSGELFF,TGTGCCACCCGCGCCGGGACAGCCTATTCCGGGGAGCTGTTTTTT
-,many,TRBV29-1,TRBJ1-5,CSVRQNNQPQHF,TGCAGCGTTCGACAGAACAATCAGCCCCAGCATTTT
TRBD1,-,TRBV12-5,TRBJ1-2,CASGRPNRGQDGYTF,TGTGCTAGTGGAAGGCCGAACAGGGGGCAGGATGGCTACACCTTC
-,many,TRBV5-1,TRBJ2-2,CASSLVPGQNTGELFF,TGCGCCAGCAGCTTGGTACCGGGACAGAACACCGGGGAGCTGTTTTTT
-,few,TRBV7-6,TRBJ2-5,CASSFGGVQETQYF,TGTGCCAGCAGTTTCGGAGGGGTACAAGAGACCCAGTACTTC
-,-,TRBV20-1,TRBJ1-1,CSASGGGWAEAFF,TGCAGTGCTAGCGGAGGGGGGTGGGCTGAAGCTTTCTTT
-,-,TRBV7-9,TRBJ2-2,CASSLVGGSSGELFF,TGTGCCAGCAGCTTAGTTGGCGGATCGTCCGGGGAGCTGTTTTTT
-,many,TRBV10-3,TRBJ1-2,CAISEIRDNYGYTF,TGTGCCATCAGTGAGATCCGGGACAACTATGGCTACACCTTC
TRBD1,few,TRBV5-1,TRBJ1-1,CASSWKQGGVAEAFF,TGCGCCAGCAGCTGGAAACAGGGGGGAGTAGCTGAAGCTTTCTTT
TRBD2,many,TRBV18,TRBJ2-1,CASSPLPSVRTSGRPHYNEQFF,TGTGCCAGCTCACCACTCCCGTCGGTTAGGACTAGCGGGAGGCCTCACTACAATGAGCAGTTCTTC
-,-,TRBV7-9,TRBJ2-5,CASSLTQKETQYF,TGTGCCAGCAGCTTAACACAGAAGGAGACCCAGTACTTC
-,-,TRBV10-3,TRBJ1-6,CAISLTGEDNSPLHF,TGTGCCATCAGCTTGACCGGGGAGGATAATTCACCCCTCCACTTT
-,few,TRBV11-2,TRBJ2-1,CASSLAPLERVYDNEQFF,TGTGCCAGCAGCTTAGCCCCCCTTGAGCGGGTCTACGACAATGAGCAGTTCTTC
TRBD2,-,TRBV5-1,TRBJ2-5,CASSGTSGQETQYF,TGCGCCAGCAGCGGCACTAGCGGACAAGAGACCCAGTACTTC
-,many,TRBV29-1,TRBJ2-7,CSVEARGTDEQYF,TGCAGCGTTGAAGCCAGGGGAACGGACGAGCAGTACTTC
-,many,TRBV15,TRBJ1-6,CATRPPGVSPLHF,TGTGCCACCAGGCCGCCAGGGGTCTCACCCCTCCACTTT
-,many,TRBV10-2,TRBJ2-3,CASRGPRADTQYF,TGCGCCAGCAGAGGGCCCAGGGCAGATACGCAGTATTTT
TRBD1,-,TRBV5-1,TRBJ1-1,CASSLGQGVVLGMNTEAFF,TGCGCCAGCAGCTTGGGACAGGGGGTCGTATTAGGAATGAACACTGAAGCTTTCTTT
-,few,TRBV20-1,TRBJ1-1,CSARAHNTEAFF,TGCAGTGCTAGAGCCCATAACACTGAAGCTTTCTTT
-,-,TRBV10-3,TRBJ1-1,CAISELKGGDAFF,TGTGCCATCAGTGAGTTGAAGGGGGGTGACGCTTTCTTT
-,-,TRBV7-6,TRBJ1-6,CASSLTWEDSPLHF,TGTGCCAGCAGCTTAACATGGGAGGATTCACCCCTCCACTTT